Below are 27 T cell receptor beta chains sequenced from a single sample in a study of T cells after yellow fever vaccination. TCRdb redid the calling of the 5' RACE reads with MiXCR, one entry per CDR3 protein. Here the sample spans more than 250,000 distinct CDR3 sequences, 6.5% to 8.5% being singletons. The sequencing here drew on PBMCs, taken about 49 days after the first yellow fever vaccination. Source of these receptors: a man aged 18 to 30 who received the YFV17D yellow fever vaccine.

This clonotype was seen more than once but under ten times. The chain links TRBV4-2 to TRBJ2-3; D is possibly TRBD1 (6 bases). Germline V gene lookup returns CDR1 LGHNA and CDR2 YNFKEQ. This CDR3 comprises 13 residues. Trimming took 8 bases from V and 2 from J, leaving 11 bases between them. DNA for the CDR3: TGTGCCAGCTACGGGGACAACACAGATACGCAGTATTTT. Translating it yields CASYGDNTDTQYF.

This clonotype has a handful of counts. The rearrangement joins TRBV10-1 to TRBJ1-1, with D unclear. Per the germline V gene, CDR1 is WNHNN and CDR2 is SYGVQD (reference sequence). The CDR3 length is 15 residues. V lost 2 bases and J 1 base, leaving 11 bases between the germline ends. The DNA for the CDR3 is TGCGCCAGCAGTGAGGCCGGGGAAGGGAACACTGAAGCTTTCTTT. Protein: CASSEAGEGNTEAFF.

The chain combines TRBV6-6 with TRBJ1-6, with D maybe TRBD1 (5 bases). The CDR3 is 11 amino acids. Germline V lookup: CDR1 MNHNY, CDR2 SVGAGI (reference sequence). Trimming took off 5 bases at V and 13 bases at J, with 9 bases between the two ends. The DNA of the CDR3 is TGTGCCAGCAGTGCCCCAGGGCCCCTCCACTTT. Amino acids: CASSAPGPLHF.

This clonotype was recorded at least ten times. The V gene is TRBV6-5, the J gene TRBJ2-5; no clear D gene. Germline lookup yields CDR1 MNHEY and CDR2 SVGAGI. Trimming took 0 bases from V and 8 from J, leaving 13 bases between them. CDR3 length: 14 amino acids. Here the CDR3 DNA reads TGTGCCAGCAGTTACTCATCGACCACAGACACCCAGTACTTC. Translation gives CASSYSSTTDTQYF.

Many counts were recorded for this clonotype. The chain couples TRBV7-9 to TRBJ2-3; possible D gene TRBD1, 5 bases. Per the germline V gene, CDR1 is SEHNR and CDR2 is FQNEAQ (reference sequence). V was pared by 5 bases and J by 0 bases, with 12 bases between. The CDR3 consists of 15 residues. CDR3 coding DNA: TGTGCCAGCAGCCCAAGGACATCTAGCACAGATACGCAGTATTTT. Protein: CASSPRTSSTDTQYF.

This clonotype was seen many times. Sequence at one end of the junction differs from germline and may be a read error. DNA of the CDR3: TGTGCCAGCAGCTTAACAGGGGAAGAGACCCAGTACTTC. It translates to CASSLTGEETQYF. J is TRBJ2-5 and V is TRBV5-1; 7 positions agree with TRBD1. The germline CDR1 and CDR2 sequences are SGHRS and YFSETQ. The CDR3 is 13 amino acids.

In this sample, this clonotype turned up a few times. The chain employs TRBV6-2 or TRBV6-3 and TRBJ2-7; the D gene is possibly TRBD2 (5 bases). V gave up 7 bases and J gave up 2 bases, with 9 bases separating them. Germline lookup yields CDR1 MNHEY and CDR2 SVGEGT. The CDR3 is 12 residues long. The CDR3 coding sequence is TGTGCCAGCATGATCGGGGCCTACGAGCAGTACTTC. Its protein product is CASMIGAYEQYF.

This clonotype was seen a few times. The CDR3 spells CASSQGQGVNYGYTF. Written as DNA, the CDR3 is TGCGCCAGCAGCCAAGGACAGGGGGTGAACTATGGCTACACCTTC. The V gene is TRBV4-3, the J gene TRBJ1-2; 9 bases fit TRBD1. Per the germline V gene, CDR1 is LGHNA and CDR2 is YSLEER. The CDR3 has 15 residues. Losses at the gene ends were 1 base for V and 2 bases for J; bases not matched to a gene: 2.

The chain combines TRBV4-3 with TRBJ1-1; no firm D call. V was cut by 2 bases and J by 4 bases, with 8 bases left in between. In germline, CDR1 is LGHNA, CDR2 YSLEER. The CDR3 has 13 residues. The CDR3 nucleotides read TGCGCCAGCAGCCAAAGGTTGGGCACTGAAGCTTTCTTT. It translates to CASSQRLGTEAFF.

This clonotype was seen repeatedly, ten times or more. This rearrangement joins TRBV5-1 to TRBJ2-5, with 14 bases matching TRBD2. Germline CDR1 SGHRS, CDR2 YFSETQ. With 3 bases clipped from V and 9 bases from J, the junction kept 10 bases outside the gene matches. This CDR3 comprises 16 residues. As DNA, the CDR3 is TGCGCCAGCAGCTCCGGGACTAGCGGGGGCCCCAAGGCCCAGTACTTC. Encoded protein: CASSSGTSGGPKAQYF.

This clonotype was picked up a small number of times. The V and J genes are TRBV28 and TRBJ2-7; perhaps D is TRBD1 or TRBD2 (5 bases each). Germline CDR1 MDHEN, CDR2 SYDVKM. With 6 bases removed from V and 2 bases from J, the gap between germline ends came to 14 bases. The CDR3 spans 14 residues. CDR3 amino acids: CASSDGTVPYEQYV. DNA for the CDR3: TGTGCCAGCAGCGATGGGACGGTTCCCTACGAGCAGTACGTC.

The table lists this clonotype with a few counts. The V and J genes are TRBV7-2 and TRBJ2-3; D is unclear. This CDR3 region has 15 residues. Germline V lookup: CDR1 SGHTA, CDR2 FQGNSA. Trimming stripped 6 bases from V and 2 bases from J, with 15 bases between. This CDR3 reads CASSSRRSITDTQYF. The DNA of the CDR3 is TGTGCCAGCAGTTCGAGGCGGTCGATCACAGATACGCAGTATTTT.

This clonotype has a count of ten or more. The J gene is TRBJ2-3, the V gene TRBV6-2 or TRBV6-3; D perhaps matches TRBD2 (5 bases). CDR1 MNHEY and CDR2 SVGEGT come from the germline V gene. The CDR3 extends over 10 amino acids. V was clipped by 5 bases and J by 8 bases, with 5 bases between them. The CDR3 DNA reads TGTGCCAGCAGTGGGAGTACGCAGTATTTT. Translated: CASSGSTQYF.

This clonotype was seen ten or more times. A junction end diverges from the germline sequence, so it may reflect a read error. The DNA of the CDR3 is TGTGCCACCAGCGGAGACAGGGTGGCCTACAATGAGCAGTTCTTC. Amino acids: CATSGDRVAYNEQFF. V and J are TRBV15 and TRBJ2-1, with TRBD1 identical over 7 bases. Germline-derived CDR1 and CDR2 are LNHNV and YYDKDF (reference sequence). The CDR3 extends over 15 amino acids.

DNA of the CDR3: TGTGCCAGCAGCCGGCTCCCGGACTCTCCTCGATGCGAGCAGTACGTC. This encodes CASSRLPDSPRCEQYV. The chain combines TRBV5-4 with TRBJ2-7; perhaps TRBD2 as D (5 bases). V was clipped by 4 bases and J by 6 bases, with 23 bases between them. CDR3 length equals 16 residues. Germline CDR1 reads SGHNT; CDR2 reads YYREEE (reference sequence).

V gene TRBV28 combines with J gene TRBJ2-3, with D hard to call. Looked up from germline, CDR1 is MDHEN and CDR2 is SYDVKM. The CDR3 totals 16 residues. Between the trimmed V and J ends, which lost 3 bases and 3 bases, there was a span of 16 bases. In DNA form, the CDR3 reads TGTGCCAGCAGTTTTAAACCGAACTCCTGGACAGATACGCAGTATTTT. As protein: CASSFKPNSWTDTQYF. Together with reference TRBV28 and TRBJ2-3, the CDR3 gives the full variable domain: DVKVTQSSRYLVKRTGEKVFLECVQDMDHENMFWYRQDPGLGLRLIYFSYDVKMKEKGDIPEGYSVSREKKERFSLILESASTNQTSMYLCASSFKPNSWTDTQYFGPGTRLTVL.

The chain uses TRBV6-1 and TRBJ2-7, with D possibly being TRBD1 (5 bases). The germline V and J ends were trimmed by 5 bases and 0 bases, with 11 bases remaining between them. This CDR3 comprises 14 residues. Germline CDR1 reads MNHNS; CDR2 reads SASEGT. The CDR3 bases are TGTGCCAGCAGTAAACAGGCCCACTCCTACGAGCAGTACGTC. Translating gives CASSKQAHSYEQYV.

The chain links TRBV29-1 to TRBJ2-5, with D unclear. This CDR3 has 11 amino acids. V lost 7 bases and J 2 bases, leaving 8 bases between the germline ends. Germline values: CDR1 SQVTM, CDR2 ANQGSEA. The CDR3, as DNA: TGCAGCGCCAGAGAGCAAGAGACCCAGTACTTC. This codes for CSAREQETQYF.

The J gene is TRBJ2-2, the V gene TRBV5-6; D uncertain. Between the trimmed V and J ends, which lost 4 bases and 4 bases, there was a span of 11 bases. Germline V gives CDR1 SGHDT, CDR2 YYEEEE. The CDR3 runs to 14 residues. The CDR3 loop reads CASSILTSTGELFF. DNA for the CDR3: TGTGCCAGCAGCATTTTGACCAGCACCGGGGAGCTGTTTTTT.

This clonotype occurred a few times. The chain has TRBV20-1 and TRBJ1-1; possible D gene TRBD1, 6 bases. CDR3 length: 13 amino acids. Per germline, CDR1 DFQATT and CDR2 SNEGSKA (reference sequence). The V gene lost 1 base and the J gene lost 1 base, with 7 bases spanning the gap. CDR3 bases: TGCAGTGCTAGAGTCAGGGGGAACACTGAAGCTTTCTTT. Amino acids: CSARVRGNTEAFF.

The chain couples TRBV5-6 to TRBJ2-2, with TRBD2 as a possible D gene (6 bases). V was cut by 0 bases and J by 4 bases, with 13 bases left in between. CDR1 is SGHDT, CDR2 YYEEEE, per germline. The length of the CDR3 is 16 residues. The CDR3 nucleotides read TGTGCCAGCAGCTTGGCGACTAGTAGTGTCACCGGGGAGCTGTTTTTT. Translation gives CASSLATSSVTGELFF.

This clonotype occurred once. The chain recombines TRBV4-2 with TRBJ2-5; D uncertain. Trimming took 5 bases from V and 2 from J, leaving 15 bases between them. Germline values: CDR1 LGHNA, CDR2 YNFKEQ. This CDR3 has 15 residues. The CDR3 nucleotides are TGTGCCAGCAGCGCCCTGTCCGGTATTCAAGAGACCCAGTACTTC. Its translation is CASSALSGIQETQYF.

This clonotype was detected a few times. The chain joins TRBV29-1 to TRBJ1-4; possibly TRBD1 for D (6 bases). CDR1 is SQVTM and CDR2 is ANQGSEA in the germline V gene. The V and J ends lost 7 bases and 5 bases respectively, with 14 bases between them. The CDR3 extends over 13 amino acids. The CDR3 DNA sequence: TGCAGCGGGGGAACAGGGTGGAATGAAAAACTGTTTTTT. Amino acids: CSGGTGWNEKLFF.

The chain has TRBV9 and TRBJ2-2; D possibly corresponds to TRBD1 (5 bases). V shed 4 bases and J shed 7 bases, with 11 bases lying between them. Germline loops: CDR1 SGDLS, CDR2 YYNGEE. This CDR3 has 13 residues. The CDR3: CASSFQGLGELFF. The CDR3 bases are TGTGCCAGCAGCTTCCAGGGTCTCGGGGAGCTGTTTTTT. The whole variable domain, remainder taken from reference TRBV9 and TRBJ2-2, is DSGVTQTPKHLITATGQRVTLRCSPRSGDLSVYWYQQSLDQGLQFLIQYYNGEERAKGNILERFSAQQFPDLHSELNLSSLELGDSALYFCASSFQGLGELFFGEGSRLTVL.

This clonotype was detected many times. The V and J genes are TRBV5-1 and TRBJ2-3, with D uncertain. The CDR3 extends over 17 amino acids. CDR1 is SGHRS and CDR2 is YFSETQ in the germline V gene. V lost 0 bases to trimming and J lost 5 bases, with 19 bases between them. For the CDR3, the DNA is TGCGCCAGCAGCTTGGTCCTACAGATAAGCACGGGAGATACGCAGTATTTT. Translated, it gives CASSLVLQISTGDTQYF.

This clonotype was seen at least ten times. The rearrangement links TRBV7-9 to TRBJ2-1; tentatively, D is TRBD2 (7 bases). V was clipped by 1 base and J by 6 bases, with 13 bases between them. CDR1 SEHNR and CDR2 FQNEAQ come from the germline V gene (reference sequence). The CDR3 has 15 residues. CDR3 sequence (DNA): TGTGCCAGCAGCTTAGTTGGGGGGGCCTCCAATGAGCAGTTCTTC. This gives the protein CASSLVGGASNEQFF.

The rearrangement joins TRBV12-3 or TRBV12-4 to TRBJ2-1, with TRBD2 identical over 9 bases. The CDR3 covers 15 residues. Trimming took 7 bases from V and 4 from J; bases not matched to a gene: 8. CDR3 coding DNA: TGTGCCAGCACGGCGGGGACTAGCAGTTACAATGAGCAGTTCTTC. Translating it yields CASTAGTSSYNEQFF.